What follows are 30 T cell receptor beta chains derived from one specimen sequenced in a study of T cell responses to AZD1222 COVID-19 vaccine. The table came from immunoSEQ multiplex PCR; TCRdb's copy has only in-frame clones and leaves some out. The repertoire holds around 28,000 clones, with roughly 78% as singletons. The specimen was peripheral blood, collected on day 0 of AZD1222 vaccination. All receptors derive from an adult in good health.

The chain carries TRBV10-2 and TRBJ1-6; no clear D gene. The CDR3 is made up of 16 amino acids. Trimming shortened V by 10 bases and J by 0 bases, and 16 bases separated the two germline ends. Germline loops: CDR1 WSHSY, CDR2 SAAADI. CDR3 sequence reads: CATTSGPRSYNSPLHF. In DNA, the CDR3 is TGCGCCACCACCTCCGGGCCCCGCTCCTATAATTCACCCCTCCACTTT.

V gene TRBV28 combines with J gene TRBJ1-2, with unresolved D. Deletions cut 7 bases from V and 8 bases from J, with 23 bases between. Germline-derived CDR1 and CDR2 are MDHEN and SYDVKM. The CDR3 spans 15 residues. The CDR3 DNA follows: TGTGCCAGCAAAACCCCTTCTCTGTCTCTCTGGGGCTACACCTTC. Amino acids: CASKTPSLSLWGYTF.

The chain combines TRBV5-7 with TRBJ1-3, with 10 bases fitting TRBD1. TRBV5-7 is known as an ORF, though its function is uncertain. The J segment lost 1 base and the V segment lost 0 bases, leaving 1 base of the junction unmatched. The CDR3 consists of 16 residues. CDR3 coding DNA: TGTGCCAGCAGCTTGGGGACAGGGGGATCTGGAAACACCATATATTTT. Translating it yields CASSLGTGGSGNTIYF.

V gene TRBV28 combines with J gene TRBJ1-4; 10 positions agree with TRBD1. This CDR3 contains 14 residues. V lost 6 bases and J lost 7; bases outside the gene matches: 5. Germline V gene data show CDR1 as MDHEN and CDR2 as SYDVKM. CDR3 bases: TGTGCCAGCAGCCGGACAGGGGGTGGTGAAAAACTGTTTTTT. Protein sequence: CASSRTGGGEKLFF.

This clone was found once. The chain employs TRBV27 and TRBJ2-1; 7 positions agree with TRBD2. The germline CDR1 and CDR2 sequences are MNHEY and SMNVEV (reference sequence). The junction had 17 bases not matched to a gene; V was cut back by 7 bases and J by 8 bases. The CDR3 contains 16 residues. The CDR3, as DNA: TGTGCCAGCAACCGAGTTTGGGGGAGGGCCGGCGATGAGCAGTTCTTC. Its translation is CASNRVWGRAGDEQFF.

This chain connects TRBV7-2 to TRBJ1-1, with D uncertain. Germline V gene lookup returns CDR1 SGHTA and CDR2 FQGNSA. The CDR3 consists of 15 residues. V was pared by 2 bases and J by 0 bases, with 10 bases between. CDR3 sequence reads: CASSLMPGMNTEAFF. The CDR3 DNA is TGTGCCAGCAGCTTAATGCCAGGAATGAACACTGAAGCTTTCTTT.

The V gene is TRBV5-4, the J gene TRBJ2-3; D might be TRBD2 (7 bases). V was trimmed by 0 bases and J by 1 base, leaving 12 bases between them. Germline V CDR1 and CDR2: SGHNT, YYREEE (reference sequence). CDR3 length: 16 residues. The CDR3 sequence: CASSLVRGARTDTQYF. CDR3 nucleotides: TGTGCCAGCAGCTTGGTACGGGGGGCCCGCACAGATACGCAGTATTTT.

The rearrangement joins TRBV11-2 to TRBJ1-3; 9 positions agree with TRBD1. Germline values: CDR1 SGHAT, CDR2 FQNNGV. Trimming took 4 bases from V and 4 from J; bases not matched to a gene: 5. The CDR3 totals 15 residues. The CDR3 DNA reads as TGTGCCAGCAGCTCATCCGGACAGGGGGGAAACACCATATATTTT. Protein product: CASSSSGQGGNTIYF.

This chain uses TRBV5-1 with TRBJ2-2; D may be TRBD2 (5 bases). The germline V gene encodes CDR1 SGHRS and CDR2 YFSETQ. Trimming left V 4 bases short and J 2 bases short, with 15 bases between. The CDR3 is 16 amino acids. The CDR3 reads CASSPQAGRNTGELFF. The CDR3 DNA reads TGCGCCAGCAGCCCGCAGGCGGGTAGAAACACCGGGGAGCTGTTTTTT.

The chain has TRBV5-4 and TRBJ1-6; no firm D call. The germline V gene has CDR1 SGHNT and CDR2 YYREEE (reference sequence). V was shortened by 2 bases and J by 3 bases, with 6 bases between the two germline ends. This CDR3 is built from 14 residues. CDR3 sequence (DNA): TGTGCCAGCAGCTTCCGGGACTATAATTCACCCCTCCACTTT. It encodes CASSFRDYNSPLHF.

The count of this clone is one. In nucleotides, the CDR3 is TGTGCCAGCAGGTACCACTCAGGGGGCGAGACTGAAGCTTTCTTT. Protein sequence: CASRYHSGGETEAFF. The J gene is TRBJ1-1, the V gene TRBV28; 8 bases agree with TRBD1. The CDR3 consists of 15 residues. In germline, CDR1 is MDHEN, CDR2 SYDVKM. Unmatched junction bases numbered 11, after V lost 6 bases and J lost 5 bases.

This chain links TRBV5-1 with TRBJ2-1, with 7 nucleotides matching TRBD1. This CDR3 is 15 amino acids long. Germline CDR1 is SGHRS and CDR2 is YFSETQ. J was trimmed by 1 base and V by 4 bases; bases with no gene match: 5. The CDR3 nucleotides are TGCGCCAGCAGCCAAGACAGGGAATCCTACAATGAGCAGTTCTTC. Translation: CASSQDRESYNEQFF.

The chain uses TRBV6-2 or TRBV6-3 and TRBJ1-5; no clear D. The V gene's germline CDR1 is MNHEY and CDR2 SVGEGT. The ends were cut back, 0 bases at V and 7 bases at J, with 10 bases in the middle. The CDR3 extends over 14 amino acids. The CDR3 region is CASSYSPRLQPQHF. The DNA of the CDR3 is TGTGCCAGCAGTTACTCACCCAGGCTCCAGCCCCAGCATTTT.

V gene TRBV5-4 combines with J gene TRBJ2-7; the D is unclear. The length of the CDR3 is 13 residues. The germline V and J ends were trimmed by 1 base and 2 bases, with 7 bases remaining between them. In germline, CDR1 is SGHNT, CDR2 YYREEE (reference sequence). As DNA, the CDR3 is TGTGCCAGCAGCTTGAGTCAGGCCTACGAGCAGTACTTC. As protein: CASSLSQAYEQYF.

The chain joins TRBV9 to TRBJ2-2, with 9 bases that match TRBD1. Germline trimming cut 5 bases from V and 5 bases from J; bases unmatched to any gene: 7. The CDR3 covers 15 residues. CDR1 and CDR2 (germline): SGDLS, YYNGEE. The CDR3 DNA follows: TGTGCCAGCAGAGCCGGGACAGGGCGAACCGGGGAGCTGTTTTTT. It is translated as CASRAGTGRTGELFF.

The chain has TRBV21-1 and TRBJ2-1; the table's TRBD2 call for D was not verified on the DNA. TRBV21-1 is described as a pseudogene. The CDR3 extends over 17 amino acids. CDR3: CASRGPGTSGRAYEQFF. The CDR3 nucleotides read TGTGCCAGCAGAGGCCCGGGGACTAGCGGGAGAGCGTATGAGCAGTTCTTC.

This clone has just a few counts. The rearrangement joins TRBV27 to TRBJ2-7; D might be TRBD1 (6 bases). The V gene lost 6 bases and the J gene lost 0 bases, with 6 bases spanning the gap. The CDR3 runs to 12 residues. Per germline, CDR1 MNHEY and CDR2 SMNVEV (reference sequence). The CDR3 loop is CASRDSSYEQYV. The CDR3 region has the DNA TGTGCCAGCAGGGACAGCTCCTACGAGCAGTACGTC.

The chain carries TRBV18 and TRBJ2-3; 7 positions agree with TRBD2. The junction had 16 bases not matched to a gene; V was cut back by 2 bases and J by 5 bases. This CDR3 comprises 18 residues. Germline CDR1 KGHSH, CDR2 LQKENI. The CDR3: CASSPGPGVAGLGDTQYF. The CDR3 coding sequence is TGTGCCAGCTCACCAGGCCCCGGGGTAGCGGGCCTTGGAGATACGCAGTATTTT.

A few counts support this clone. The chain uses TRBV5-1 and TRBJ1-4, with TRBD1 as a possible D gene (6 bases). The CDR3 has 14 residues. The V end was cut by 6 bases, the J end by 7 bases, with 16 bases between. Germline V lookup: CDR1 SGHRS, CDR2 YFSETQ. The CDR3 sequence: CASKTGTLSEKLFF. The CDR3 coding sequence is TGCGCCAGCAAAACAGGGACGTTATCTGAAAAACTGTTTTTT.

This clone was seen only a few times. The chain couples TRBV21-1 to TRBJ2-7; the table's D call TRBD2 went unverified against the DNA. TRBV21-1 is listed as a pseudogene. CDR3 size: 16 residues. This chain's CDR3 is CASSKGGREKPYEQYV. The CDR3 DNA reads TGTGCCAGCAGCAAAGGAGGGCGGGAGAAACCCTACGAGCAGTACGTC.

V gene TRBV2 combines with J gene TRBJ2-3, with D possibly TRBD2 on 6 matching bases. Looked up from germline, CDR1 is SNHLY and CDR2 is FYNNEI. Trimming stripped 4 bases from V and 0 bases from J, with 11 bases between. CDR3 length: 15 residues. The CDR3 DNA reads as TGTGCCAGCAGTGGGAGGGGTTCTAGCACAGATACGCAGTATTTT. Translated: CASSGRGSSTDTQYF.

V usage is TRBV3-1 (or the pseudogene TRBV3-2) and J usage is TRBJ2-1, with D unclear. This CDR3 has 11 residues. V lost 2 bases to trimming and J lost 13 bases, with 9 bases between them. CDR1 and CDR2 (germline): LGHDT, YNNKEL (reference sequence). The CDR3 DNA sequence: TGTGCCAGCAGCCAAAAGTTAACCCAGTTCTTC. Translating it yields CASSQKLTQFF.

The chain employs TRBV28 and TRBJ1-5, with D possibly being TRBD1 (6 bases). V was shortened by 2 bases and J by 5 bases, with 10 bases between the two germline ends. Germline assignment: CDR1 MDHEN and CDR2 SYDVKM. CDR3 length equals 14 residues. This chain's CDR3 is CASSLGTGYQPQHF. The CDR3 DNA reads TGTGCCAGCAGTTTAGGCACAGGGTATCAGCCCCAGCATTTT. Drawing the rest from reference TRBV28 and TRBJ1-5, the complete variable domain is DVKVTQSSRYLVKRTGEKVFLECVQDMDHENMFWYRQDPGLGLRLIYFSYDVKMKEKGDIPEGYSVSREKKERFSLILESASTNQTSMYLCASSLGTGYQPQHFGDGTRLSIL.

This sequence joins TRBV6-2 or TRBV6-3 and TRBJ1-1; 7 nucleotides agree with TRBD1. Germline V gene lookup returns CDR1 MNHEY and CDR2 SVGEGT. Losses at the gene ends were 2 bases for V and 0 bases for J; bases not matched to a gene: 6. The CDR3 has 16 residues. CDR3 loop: CASSYPYRGLNTEAFF. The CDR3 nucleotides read TGTGCCAGCAGTTACCCCTACAGGGGCCTGAACACTGAAGCTTTCTTT.

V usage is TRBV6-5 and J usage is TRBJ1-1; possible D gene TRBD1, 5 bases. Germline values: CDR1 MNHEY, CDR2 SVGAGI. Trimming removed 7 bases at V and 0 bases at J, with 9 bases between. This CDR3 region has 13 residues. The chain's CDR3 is CASKVQVNTEAFF. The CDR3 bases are TGTGCCAGCAAGGTACAGGTGAACACTGAAGCTTTCTTT.

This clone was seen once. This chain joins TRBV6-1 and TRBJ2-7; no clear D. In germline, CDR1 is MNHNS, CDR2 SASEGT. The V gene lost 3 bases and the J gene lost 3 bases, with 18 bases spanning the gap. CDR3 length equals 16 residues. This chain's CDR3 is CASSEVIGQINYEQYF. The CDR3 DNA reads TGTGCCAGCAGTGAGGTGATCGGGCAGATAAACTACGAGCAGTACTTC.

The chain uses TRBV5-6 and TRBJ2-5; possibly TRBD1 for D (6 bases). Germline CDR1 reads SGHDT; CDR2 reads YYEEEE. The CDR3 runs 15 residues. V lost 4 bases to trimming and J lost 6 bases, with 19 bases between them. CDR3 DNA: TGTGCCAGCAGCGGACAGAGCGGTTACCAGAAGACCCAGTACTTC. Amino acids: CASSGQSGYQKTQYF.

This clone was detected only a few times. This CDR3 reads CASTRGGYTEAFF. CDR3 sequence (DNA): TGTGCCAGCACCCGGGGAGGGTACACTGAAGCTTTCTTT. The genes are TRBV25-1 and TRBJ1-1, with D uncertain. Per germline, CDR1 MGHDK and CDR2 SYGVNS. Trimming removed 7 bases from V and 3 bases from J, with 12 bases in between. This CDR3 contains 13 residues.

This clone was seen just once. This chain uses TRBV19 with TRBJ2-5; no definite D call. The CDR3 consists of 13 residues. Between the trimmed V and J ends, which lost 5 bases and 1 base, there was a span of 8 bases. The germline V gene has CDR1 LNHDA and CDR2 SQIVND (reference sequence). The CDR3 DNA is TGTGCCAGTAGTCTGGGGTCCCAAGAGACCCAGTACTTC. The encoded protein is CASSLGSQETQYF.

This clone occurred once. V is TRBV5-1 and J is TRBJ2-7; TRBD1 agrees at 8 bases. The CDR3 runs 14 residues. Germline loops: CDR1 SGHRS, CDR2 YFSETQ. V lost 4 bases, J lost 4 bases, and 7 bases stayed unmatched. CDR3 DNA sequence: TGCGCCAGCAGCATCCCGGGACAGGCGTACGAGCAGTACTTC. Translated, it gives CASSIPGQAYEQYF.